This T cell receptor (beta chain) is drawn from a study of T cell responses to AZD1222 COVID-19 vaccine. This CDR3 contains 16 residues. V was clipped by 4 bases and J by 6 bases; unmatched bases: 8. Germline V gives CDR1 MNHEY, CDR2 SMNVEV (reference sequence). Here immunoSEQ multiplex PCR was the method, and the copy in TCRdb shows in-frame clones only, minus some. The table lists 90,000 to 150,000 clones, roughly 90% of them singletons. Study results and limitations: Baseline seropositives among AZD1222 recipients totaled only 6 or 7.

Notes on this clone: The antigen remains undetermined.

The material was peripheral blood, obtained on day 0 of AZD1222 vaccination. The gene calls are TRBV27 and TRBJ2-1; TRBD2 matches at 11 bases. This TCR derives from an adult in good health. This chain's CDR3 is CASSSVGSGGANEQFF. Written as DNA, the CDR3 is TGTGCCAGCAGTTCAGTGGGTAGCGGGGGGGCCAATGAGCAGTTCTTC.